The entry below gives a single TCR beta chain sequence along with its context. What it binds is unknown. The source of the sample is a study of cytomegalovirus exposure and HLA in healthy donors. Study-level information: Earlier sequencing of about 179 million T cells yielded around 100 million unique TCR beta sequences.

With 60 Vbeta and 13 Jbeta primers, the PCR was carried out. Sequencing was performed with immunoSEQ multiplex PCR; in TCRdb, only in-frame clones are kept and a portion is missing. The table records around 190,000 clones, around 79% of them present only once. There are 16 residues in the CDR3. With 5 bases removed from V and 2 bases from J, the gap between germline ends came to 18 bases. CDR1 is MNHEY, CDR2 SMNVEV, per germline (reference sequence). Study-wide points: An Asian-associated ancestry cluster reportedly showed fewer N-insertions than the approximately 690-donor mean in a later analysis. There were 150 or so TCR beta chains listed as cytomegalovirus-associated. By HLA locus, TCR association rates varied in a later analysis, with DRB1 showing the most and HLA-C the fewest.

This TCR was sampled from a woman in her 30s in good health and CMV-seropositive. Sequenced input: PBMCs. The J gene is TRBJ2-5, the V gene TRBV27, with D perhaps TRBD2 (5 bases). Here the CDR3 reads CASSPRRGLAQETQYF. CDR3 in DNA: TGTGCCAGCAGTCCACGAAGAGGGCTGGCGCAAGAGACCCAGTACTTC.